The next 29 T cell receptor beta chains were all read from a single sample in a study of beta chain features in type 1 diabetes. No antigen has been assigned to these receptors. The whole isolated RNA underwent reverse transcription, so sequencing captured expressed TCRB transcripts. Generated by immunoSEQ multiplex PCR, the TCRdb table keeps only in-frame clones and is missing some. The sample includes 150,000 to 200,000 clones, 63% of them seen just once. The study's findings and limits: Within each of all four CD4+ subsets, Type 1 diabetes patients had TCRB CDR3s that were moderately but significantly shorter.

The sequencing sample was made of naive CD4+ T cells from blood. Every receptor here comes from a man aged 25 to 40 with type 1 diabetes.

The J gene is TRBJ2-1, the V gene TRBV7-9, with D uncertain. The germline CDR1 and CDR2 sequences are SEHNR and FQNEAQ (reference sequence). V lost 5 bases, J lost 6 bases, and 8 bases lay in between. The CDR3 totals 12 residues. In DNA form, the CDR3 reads TGTGCCAGCAGCCTCACGATCAATGAGCAGTTCTTC. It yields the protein CASSLTINEQFF.

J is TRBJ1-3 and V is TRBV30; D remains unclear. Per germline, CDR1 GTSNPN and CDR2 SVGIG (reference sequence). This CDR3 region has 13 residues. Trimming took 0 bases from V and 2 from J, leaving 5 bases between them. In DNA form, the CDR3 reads TGTGCCTGGAGTGTAGGTCCTGGAAACACCATATATTTT. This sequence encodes CAWSVGPGNTIYF.

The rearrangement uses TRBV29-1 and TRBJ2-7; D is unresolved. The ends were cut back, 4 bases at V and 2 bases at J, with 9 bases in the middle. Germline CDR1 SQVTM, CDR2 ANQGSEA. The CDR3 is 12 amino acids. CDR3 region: CSVADGTYEQYF. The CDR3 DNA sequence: TGCAGCGTTGCAGACGGAACCTACGAGCAGTACTTC.

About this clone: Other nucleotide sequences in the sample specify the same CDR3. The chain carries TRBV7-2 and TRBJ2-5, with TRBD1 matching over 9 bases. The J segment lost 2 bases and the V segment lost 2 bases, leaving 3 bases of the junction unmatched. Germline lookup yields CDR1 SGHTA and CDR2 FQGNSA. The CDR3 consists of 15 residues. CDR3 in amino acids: CASSLNRGLQETQYF. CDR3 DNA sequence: TGTGCCAGCAGCTTAAACAGGGGGCTACAAGAGACCCAGTACTTC.

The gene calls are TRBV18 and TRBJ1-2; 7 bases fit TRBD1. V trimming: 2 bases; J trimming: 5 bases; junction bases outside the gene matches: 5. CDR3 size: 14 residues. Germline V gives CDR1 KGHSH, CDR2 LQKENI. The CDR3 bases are TGTGCCAGCTCACCAATTGACAGGGAGTATGGCTACACCTTC. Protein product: CASSPIDREYGYTF.

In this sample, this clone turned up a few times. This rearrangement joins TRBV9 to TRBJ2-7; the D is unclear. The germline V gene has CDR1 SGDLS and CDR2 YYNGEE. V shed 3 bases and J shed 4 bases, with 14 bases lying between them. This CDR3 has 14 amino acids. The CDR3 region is CASSAGRFSYEQYF. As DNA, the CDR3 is TGTGCCAGCAGCGCAGGAAGGTTCAGTTACGAGCAGTACTTC. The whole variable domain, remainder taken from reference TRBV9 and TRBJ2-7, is DSGVTQTPKHLITATGQRVTLRCSPRSGDLSVYWYQQSLDQGLQFLIQYYNGEERAKGNILERFSAQQFPDLHSELNLSSLELGDSALYFCASSAGRFSYEQYFGPGTRLTVT.

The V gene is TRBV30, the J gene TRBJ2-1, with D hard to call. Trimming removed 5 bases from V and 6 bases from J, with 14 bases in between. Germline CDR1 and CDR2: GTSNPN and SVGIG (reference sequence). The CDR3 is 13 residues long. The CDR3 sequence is CAWSPPRPNEQFF. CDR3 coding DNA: TGTGCCTGGTCCCCTCCCCGGCCCAATGAGCAGTTCTTC.

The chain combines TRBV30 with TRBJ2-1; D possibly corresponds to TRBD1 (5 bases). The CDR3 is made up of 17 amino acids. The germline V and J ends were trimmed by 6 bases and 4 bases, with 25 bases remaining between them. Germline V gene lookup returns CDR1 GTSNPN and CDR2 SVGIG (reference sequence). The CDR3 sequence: CACWQGRSGWLYNEQFF. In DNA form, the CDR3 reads TGTGCCTGCTGGCAGGGCCGATCAGGATGGCTATACAATGAGCAGTTCTTC.

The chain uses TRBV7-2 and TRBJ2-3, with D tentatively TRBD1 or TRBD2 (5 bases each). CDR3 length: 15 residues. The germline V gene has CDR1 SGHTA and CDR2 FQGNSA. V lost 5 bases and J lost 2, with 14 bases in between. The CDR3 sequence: CASSLGTPDTDTQYF. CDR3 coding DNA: TGTGCCAGCAGCCTCGGGACCCCAGACACAGATACGCAGTATTTT.

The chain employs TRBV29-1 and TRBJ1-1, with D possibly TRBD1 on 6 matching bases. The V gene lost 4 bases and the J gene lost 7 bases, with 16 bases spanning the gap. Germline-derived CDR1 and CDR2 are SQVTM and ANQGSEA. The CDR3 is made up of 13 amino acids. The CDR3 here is CSVAGQGYVEAFF. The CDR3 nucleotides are TGCAGCGTTGCTGGCCAGGGGTATGTTGAAGCTTTCTTT.

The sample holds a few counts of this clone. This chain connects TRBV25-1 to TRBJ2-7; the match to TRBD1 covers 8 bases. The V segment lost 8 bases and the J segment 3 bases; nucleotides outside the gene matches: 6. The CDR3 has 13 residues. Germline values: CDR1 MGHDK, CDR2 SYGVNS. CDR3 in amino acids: CASGGQGYYEQYF. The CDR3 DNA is TGTGCCAGCGGAGGACAGGGATACTACGAGCAGTACTTC.

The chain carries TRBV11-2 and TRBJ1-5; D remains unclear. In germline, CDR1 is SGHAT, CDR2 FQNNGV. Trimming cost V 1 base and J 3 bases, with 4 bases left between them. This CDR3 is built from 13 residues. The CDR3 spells CASSLGLNQPQHF. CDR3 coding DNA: TGTGCCAGCAGCTTAGGGCTCAATCAGCCCCAGCATTTT.

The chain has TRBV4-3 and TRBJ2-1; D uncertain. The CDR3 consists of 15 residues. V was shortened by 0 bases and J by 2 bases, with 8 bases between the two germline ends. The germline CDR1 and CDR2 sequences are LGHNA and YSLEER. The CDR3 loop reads CASSQEGWTYNEQFF. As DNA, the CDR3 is TGCGCCAGCAGCCAAGAGGGGTGGACCTACAATGAGCAGTTCTTC.

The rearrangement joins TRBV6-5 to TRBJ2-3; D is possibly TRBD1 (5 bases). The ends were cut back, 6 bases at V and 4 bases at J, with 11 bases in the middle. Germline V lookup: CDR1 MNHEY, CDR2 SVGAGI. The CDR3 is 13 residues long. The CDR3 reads CASRNQGPDTQYF. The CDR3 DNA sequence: TGTGCCAGCAGAAATCAGGGTCCAGATACGCAGTATTTT.

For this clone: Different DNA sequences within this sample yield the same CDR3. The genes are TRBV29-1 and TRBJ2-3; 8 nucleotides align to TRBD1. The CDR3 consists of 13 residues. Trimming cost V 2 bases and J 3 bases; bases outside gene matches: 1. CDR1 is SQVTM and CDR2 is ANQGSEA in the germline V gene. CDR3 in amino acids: CSVEQGATDTQYF. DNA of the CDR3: TGCAGCGTTGAACAGGGGGCAACAGATACGCAGTATTTT.

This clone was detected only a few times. CDR3 bases: TGCAGCGTTGAACCAGGCGGGCGTTACACAGATACGCAGTATTTT. Translation: CSVEPGGRYTDTQYF. The chain couples TRBV29-1 to TRBJ2-3; maybe TRBD2 (5 bases). The CDR3 length is 15 residues. The V end was cut by 2 bases, the J end by 2 bases, with 14 bases between. Germline V gene lookup returns CDR1 SQVTM and CDR2 ANQGSEA.

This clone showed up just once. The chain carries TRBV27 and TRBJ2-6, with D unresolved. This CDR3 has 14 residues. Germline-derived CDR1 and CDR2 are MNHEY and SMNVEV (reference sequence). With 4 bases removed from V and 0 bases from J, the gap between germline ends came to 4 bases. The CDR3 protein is CASSWGSGANVLTF. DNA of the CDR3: TGTGCCAGCAGTTGGGGCTCTGGGGCCAACGTCCTGACTTTC.

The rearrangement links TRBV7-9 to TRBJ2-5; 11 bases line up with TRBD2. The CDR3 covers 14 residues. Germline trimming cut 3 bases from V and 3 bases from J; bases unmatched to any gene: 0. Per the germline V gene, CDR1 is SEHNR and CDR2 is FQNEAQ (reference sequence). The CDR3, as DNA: TGTGCCAGCAGCTTGGGACTAGCGGAAGAGACCCAGTACTTC. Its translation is CASSLGLAEETQYF.

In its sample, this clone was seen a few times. The CDR3 protein is CASSLVGSTNTGELFF. The CDR3 DNA reads TGTGCCAGCAGCTTAGTCGGCAGCACGAACACCGGGGAGCTGTTTTTT. This chain uses TRBV7-2 with TRBJ2-2, with D uncertain. The CDR3 covers 16 residues. CDR1 and CDR2 from the germline V gene are SGHTA and FQGNSA. V was shortened by 1 base and J by 0 bases, with 9 bases between the two germline ends.

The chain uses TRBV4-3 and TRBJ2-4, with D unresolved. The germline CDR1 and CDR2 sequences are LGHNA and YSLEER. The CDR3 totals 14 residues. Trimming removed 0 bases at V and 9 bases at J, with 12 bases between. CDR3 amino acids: CASSQDPRVGIQYF. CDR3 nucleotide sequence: TGCGCCAGCAGCCAAGATCCTAGGGTAGGCATTCAGTACTTC.

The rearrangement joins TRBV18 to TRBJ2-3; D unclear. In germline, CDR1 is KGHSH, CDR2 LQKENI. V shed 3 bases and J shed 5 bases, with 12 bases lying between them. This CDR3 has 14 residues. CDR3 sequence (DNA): TGTGCCAGCTCACCCCCCGATGTCGGAGATACGCAGTATTTT. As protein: CASSPPDVGDTQYF.

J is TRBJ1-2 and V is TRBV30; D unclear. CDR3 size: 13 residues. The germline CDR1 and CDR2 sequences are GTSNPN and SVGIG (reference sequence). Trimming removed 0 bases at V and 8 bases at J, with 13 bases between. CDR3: CAWSVSGSQGYTF. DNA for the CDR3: TGTGCCTGGAGTGTAAGTGGGTCGCAGGGCTACACCTTC.

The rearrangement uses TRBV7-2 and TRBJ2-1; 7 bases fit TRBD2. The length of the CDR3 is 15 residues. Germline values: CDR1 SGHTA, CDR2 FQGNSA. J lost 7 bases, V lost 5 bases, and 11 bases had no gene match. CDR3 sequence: CASSSLAVVPNEQFF. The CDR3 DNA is TGTGCCAGCAGCAGTCTAGCGGTGGTACCAAATGAGCAGTTCTTC.

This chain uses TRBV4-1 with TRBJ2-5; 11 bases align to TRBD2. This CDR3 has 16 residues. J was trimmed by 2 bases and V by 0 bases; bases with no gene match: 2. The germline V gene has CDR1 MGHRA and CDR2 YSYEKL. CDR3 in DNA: TGCGCCAGCAGCCAAGATCTAGCGGGGGGTCAAGAGACCCAGTACTTC. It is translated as CASSQDLAGGQETQYF.

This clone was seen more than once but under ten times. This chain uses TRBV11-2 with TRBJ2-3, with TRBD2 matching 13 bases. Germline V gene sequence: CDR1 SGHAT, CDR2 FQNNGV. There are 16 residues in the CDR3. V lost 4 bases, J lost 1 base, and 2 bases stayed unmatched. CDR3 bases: TGTGCCAGCAGCTATGGGACTAGCGGGGGCACAGATACGCAGTATTTT. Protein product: CASSYGTSGGTDTQYF.

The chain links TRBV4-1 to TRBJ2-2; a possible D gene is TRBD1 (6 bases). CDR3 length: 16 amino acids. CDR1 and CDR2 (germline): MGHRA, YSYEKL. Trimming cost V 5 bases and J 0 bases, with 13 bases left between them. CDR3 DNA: TGCGCCAGCAGCTCCCTACAGGGTCCGAACACCGGGGAGCTGTTTTTT. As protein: CASSSLQGPNTGELFF.

This CDR3 reads CASSVRAGVTDTQYF. For the CDR3, the DNA is TGTGCCAGCAGCGTTCGAGCGGGGGTCACAGATACGCAGTATTTT. The chain has TRBV9 and TRBJ2-3; 8 nucleotides line up with TRBD2. Losses at the gene ends were 2 bases for V and 2 bases for J; bases not matched to a gene: 4. Germline values: CDR1 SGDLS, CDR2 YYNGEE. The CDR3 sequence is 15 residues long.

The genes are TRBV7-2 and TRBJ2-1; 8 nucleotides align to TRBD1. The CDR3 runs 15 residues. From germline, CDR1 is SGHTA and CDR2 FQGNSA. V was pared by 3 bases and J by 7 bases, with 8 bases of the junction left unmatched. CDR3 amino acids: CASSFTGTGLNEQFF. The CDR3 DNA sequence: TGTGCCAGCAGCTTCACCGGGACAGGTTTAAATGAGCAGTTCTTC.

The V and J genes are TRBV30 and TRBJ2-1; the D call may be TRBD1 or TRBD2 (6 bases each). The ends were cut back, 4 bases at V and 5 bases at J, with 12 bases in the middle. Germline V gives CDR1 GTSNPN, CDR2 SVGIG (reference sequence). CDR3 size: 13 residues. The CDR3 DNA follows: TGTGCCTGGAATCGGGGGCCGAACAATGAGCAGTTCTTC. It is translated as CAWNRGPNNEQFF.